These T cell receptor beta chains were read from a single sample in a study of Graves' ophthalmopathy and Graves' hyperthyroidism. TCRdb independently ran MiXCR on the multiplex PCR reads; one entry per CDR3 protein. The table records 600,000 to 950,000 distinct CDR3 sequences, roughly two fifths of them present only once. The sequencing sample was made of peripheral blood. The source of these receptors is an adult man with Graves' ophthalmopathy. Both conserved end residues are part of each CDR3.

v_gene	CDR3aa
TRBV14	CASRPIGQGLGYTF
TRBV10-3	CASRPSAGGVDYGYTF
TRBV7-3	CASSPLAGGRGEQFF
TRBV2	CASSAGTYGYTF
TRBV29-1	CSSLGDLGVYTF
TRBV4-2	CASSQDRGLDLNTEAFF
TRBV29-1	CSVRQGDYGYAF
TRBV25-1	CASSVELAGLIQETQYF
TRBV24-1	CASSLTPGQGGNQPQHF
TRBV24-1	CASGQYQPQHF
TRBV25-1	CASSLGVVGELFF
TRBV30	CAWSPNAYGYTF
TRBV2	CASRPGWGLSYEQYF
TRBV5-4	CASSRDKLNEQYF
TRBV10-3	CAIRQDKANTEAFF
TRBV12-3/TRBV12-4	CASSLESDRSNEKLFF
TRBV2	CASSRDWGSPLHF
TRBV7-9	CASTTGLAPLGNEQYF
TRBV25-1	CASSEAGLAGTGELFF
TRBV7-9	CASSLIAGAETQYF
TRBV7-2	CASSPGFSQPRHF
TRBV7-2	CASSQGLLTEAFF
TRBV7-8	CASRILGLAKETQYF
TRBV2	CASSAGPGELLF
TRBV24-1	CASSRGGDQPQHF
TRBV6-4	CASGTGGPAYEQYF
TRBV7-9	CASPTGTGAETQYF
TRBV25-1	CASCKRADLNTEAFF
TRBV7-9	CASSPELGERYF
TRBV19	CASTLFRGQGQPQHF
TRBV25-1	CASSPPPSGANVLTF
TRBV2	CASTLGAQETQYF
TRBV20-1	CSARFDGRLNTEAFF
TRBV7-2	CASSPRGQINQPQHF
TRBV24-1	CATSDGTELEHF
TRBV24-1	CATSDAAGTQYF
TRBV7-2	CASSQGIGQENTEAFF
TRBV6-5	CASSFDRFQPQHF
TRBV28	CASYKGGLAGVAEQYF
TRBV29-1	CSVEGGTGGEKLFF